These 3 T cell receptor beta chains were all obtained from the same sample, sequenced in a study of cytomegalovirus exposure and HLA in healthy donors. PCR was performed using 60 Vbeta and 13 Jbeta primers. The repertoire was sequenced with immunoSEQ multiplex PCR; TCRdb's copy has only in-frame clones and lacks some. Of about 76,000 clones listed, nearly 80% are singletons. The sequencing sample was made of PBMCs. The receptors come from a woman aged 35 to 49 in good health and CMV-seropositive.

This clone was recorded once. This sequence joins TRBV18 and TRBJ1-5; D gene unclear. Germline CDR1 is KGHSH and CDR2 is LQKENI. CDR3 size: 14 residues. V dropped 6 bases and J dropped 3 bases, with 12 bases sitting between them. CDR3 bases: TGTGCCAGCTCGGTCGCCCCAGACAATCAGCCCCAGCATTTT. It encodes CASSVAPDNQPQHF.

J is TRBJ1-3 and V is TRBV10-3; TRBD1 agrees at 9 bases. This CDR3 is 19 amino acids long. With 3 bases clipped from V and 3 bases from J, the junction kept 15 bases outside the gene matches. Germline CDR1 is ENHRY and CDR2 is SYGVKD. Written as DNA, the CDR3 is TGTGCCATCAGTGAAGTGGGACAGGGCGCCTTGTCAGGTGGAAACACCATATATTTT. Amino acid sequence: CAISEVGQGALSGGNTIYF.

This clone was counted a single time. The rearrangement uses TRBV18 and TRBJ1-1; TRBD1 matches 10 bases. V shed 3 bases and J 5 bases; nucleotides not matched to a gene: 3. Germline V gives CDR1 KGHSH, CDR2 LQKENI. CDR3 length: 14 residues. For the CDR3, the DNA is TGTGCCAGCTCACCGGGGACAGGGGTTACTGAAGCTTTCTTT. This sequence encodes CASSPGTGVTEAFF.